This TCR beta chain was profiled in a study of blood T cell repertoires in COVID-19 (dated by TCRdb to about 2020). Background on the whole study: The collaborator samples originated in the United States, Italy and Spain and spanned the acute and convalescent phases of COVID-19. The repertoires were made available in a free public database intended to serve as a resource for research on the immune response to SARS-CoV-2. Where available, HLA class I and class II types were obtained from metadata supplied by the sample provider rather than from assay-based typing. The samples were drawn from two sources: the first 160 participants of the ongoing ImmuneRACE study, and 1,254 subjects contributed by 6 global collaborators. The material from the prospective study consisted of cDNA or gDNA derived from T cells, B-cell-depleted T cells, or PBMCs. The sample metadata nearly always contained a de-identified subject ID, COVID-19 status, age in years and sex. Subjects who had been exposed to COVID-19, were actively infected with it, or had recovered from it provided the deeply sampled blood TCRbeta repertoires that made up the dataset. General findings and caveats noted by the study authors: The quantity of clinical and demographic metadata differed by source and by participant and was supplied without curation.

The immunoSEQ Assay, a bias-controlled multiplex PCR, was used to amplify TCRbeta CDR3 regions from genomic DNA. The paper's data handling went like this. Within the assay, amplification of reference gene primers was used to estimate how many nucleated cells each sample contained. Sequence reads were collapsed and filtered to measure the absolute abundance of every unique TCRbeta CDR3 rearrangement. For each sample, productive Simpson clonality was calculated as the square root of Simpson's diversity index over productive rearrangements. Entries here come from immuneACCESS through TCRdb and include only in-frame sequences with V and J called. Some clones fail to appear in such tables; in the studies checked, an unresolved V gene covers under half of the shortfall, and the cause of the remainder is unknown. V, J and clone size are those of that table, while D and trimming were read from the DNA. In this sample the table shows roughly 50,000 clones, 85% to 95% of which occur a single time. Around 3.9% of the sample lies in the top ten.

Notes on this clone: There is no known antigen for this receptor. Base-call qualities are not available, and no considerably larger clone is one nucleotide away.

As encoded in the germline V gene, CDR1 is SGHVS while CDR2 is FQNEAQ. Its CDR3 holds 22 amino acids, cysteine through phenylalanine. Only the CDR3 DNA is retained, 66 bases long and in frame from the first base. Trimming takes 4 bases from V and 0 bases from J, and the germline ends sit 28 bases apart. The collaborating institutions used their own protocols to collect whole blood in K2EDTA tubes. Collaborator samples were shipped for TCRbeta analysis as frozen whole blood, isolated PBMCs, or DNA extracted from either sample type. This receptor chain uses TRBV7-8 and TRBJ2-6; the D gene is perhaps TRBD1, on 6 matching bases. This receptor was obtained from a man aged 45-65 years with acute or convalescent COVID-19. What was sequenced was peripheral blood. The DNA sequence is given as TGTGCCAGCAGCTCATACCGAGACCCCCGGGACAAGGAACCCTCTGGGGCCAACGTCCTGACTTTC. Its protein reads: CASSSYRDPRDKEPSGANVLTF.